This TCR beta chain came from a study of cytotoxic CD8 clonotypes in ibrutinib-treated CLL. This clone was counted between two and nine times. Profiled with immunoSEQ multiplex PCR; TCRdb holds only in-frame clones, not every one. The repertoire consists of around 53,000 clones, with roughly 58% occurring once and the leading ten covering around 25%. The CDR3 sequence is 15 residues long. CDR1 and CDR2 from the germline V gene are PRHDT and FYEKMQ (reference sequence). Trimming took 5 bases from V and 1 from J; bases not matched to a gene: 1. The TCR comes from a human donor with chronic lymphocytic leukemia. V and J are TRBV13 and TRBJ2-5; 13 bases fit TRBD2. The starting material was PBMCs, obtained at disease progression, from a patient treated with ibrutinib. The CDR3 loop is CASSRLAGGQETQYF. The CDR3 DNA follows: TGTGCCAGCAGCCGACTAGCGGGGGGCCAAGAGACCCAGTACTTC.